This T cell receptor beta chain was sequenced for a study of early T cells in non-severe SARS-CoV-2 infection. The TCR library protocol was used to attach unique molecular identifiers. These identifiers were attached to individual cDNA molecules. TCRdb passed the 5' RACE reads through MiXCR, listing each CDR3 protein once. The sample holds 70,000 to 95,000 distinct CDR3 sequences, 13% to 15% seen once. This CDR3 is 15 amino acids long. Germline V CDR1 and CDR2: MGHRA, YSYEKL. The V end lost 3 bases, the J end lost 1 base, and 13 bases lay between the germline ends. The TCR sequence derives from an adult who was a healthcare worker with PCR-confirmed SARS-CoV-2 infection or an uninfected control (not recorded which). V is TRBV4-1 and J is TRBJ2-7; possible D gene TRBD1, 6 bases. Sample: whole blood. The DNA for the CDR3 is TGCGCCAGCAGCCATACGAGAGGGGGATCCTACGAGCAGTACTTC. Its translation is CASSHTRGGSYEQYF.